This is a list of T cell receptor beta chains from one sample in a study of cytotoxic CD8 clonotypes in ibrutinib-treated CLL. Method: immunoSEQ multiplex PCR; TCRdb's copy keeps in-frame clones and lacks some. The sample consists of approximately 74,000 clones, 80% of them appearing once. Sequenced material: PBMCs, taken at disease progression, from a patient treated with ibrutinib. The receptors shown here come from a human donor with chronic lymphocytic leukemia. Both conserved end residues are part of each CDR3. The D gene is left open where the match is weak. A clone size is listed for some rows: how often the clone was seen (once, few, many), or a class if it is expanded.

j_call d_call clone_size v_call cdr3_nt cdr3_aa
TRBJ1-4 TRBD1 - TRBV6-5 TGTGCCAGCAACCCGGGACAGGGGGGTGAAAAACTGTTTTTT CASNPGQGGEKLFF
TRBJ1-6 - - TRBV11-2 TGTGCCAGCAGCTTAATTTTAAAGGCTCCTTCACCCCTCCACTTT CASSLILKAPSPLHF
TRBJ1-3 TRBD1 once TRBV5-1 TGCGCCAGCAGCTTAGGACAGGGGGTCTCTGGAAACACCATATATTTT CASSLGQGVSGNTIYF
TRBJ2-1 - once TRBV7-3 TGTGCCAGCAGACTTATACAGGGCTATGAGCAGTTCTTC CASRLIQGYEQFF
TRBJ2-2 - - TRBV5-1 TGCGCCAGCATCTCAGACACCCTCACCGGGGAGCTGTTTTTT CASISDTLTGELFF
TRBJ1-4 - - TRBV4-1 TGCGCCAGCAGCCTGCCCCGGGACACGCTTAATGAAAAACTGTTTTTT CASSLPRDTLNEKLFF
TRBJ1-2 TRBD1 - TRBV18 TGTGCCAGCTTCAAGGACAGGGGGCGCGATCGGTATGGCTACACCTTC CASFKDRGRDRYGYTF
TRBJ2-3 TRBD2 - TRBV19 TGTGCCAGTAGTACCTTACTAGCGGAAAACACAGATACGCAGTATTTT CASSTLLAENTDTQYF
TRBJ1-6 - - TRBV6-5 TGTGCCAGCAGCCTTACCCAGGGAGGGGACTCACCCCTCCACTTT CASSLTQGGDSPLHF
TRBJ1-2 - - TRBV30 TGTGCCTGGAGTGTATCCCTGGGCGGCTACACCTTC CAWSVSLGGYTF
TRBJ1-3 - - TRBV15 TGTGCCACCAGCAGCGGGGCGAGCTCTGGAAACACCATATATTTT CATSSGASSGNTIYF
TRBJ2-7 - - TRBV18 TGTGCCAGCTCCCCCCCCACTTATGCCTACGAGCAGTACTTC CASSPPTYAYEQYF
TRBJ2-2 - few TRBV2 TGTGCCAGCAGACCCTGGACAGTCGGAACCGGGGAGCTGTTTTTT CASRPWTVGTGELFF
TRBJ1-2 TRBD1 few TRBV4-1 TGCGCCAGCAGCCAAGCAGGAGGGGGCAGCTATGGCTACACCTTC CASSQAGGGSYGYTF
TRBJ1-2 - once TRBV28 TGTGCCAGTCGTATGGGGTTAGGCTACACCTTC CASRMGLGYTF
TRBJ2-5 - once TRBV18 TGTGCCAGCTCACCACCGAATCAGAAGACCCAGTACTTC CASSPPNQKTQYF
TRBJ2-7 TRBD2 - TRBV7-6 TGTGCCAGCAGCTTAGGGGACGGGGGGAACTACGAGCAGTACTTC CASSLGDGGNYEQYF
TRBJ1-1 - - TRBV4-1 TGCGCCAGCAGCCAAGAAGGGATTCGGAACACTGAAGCTTTCTTT CASSQEGIRNTEAFF
TRBJ2-7 - - TRBV21-1 TGTGCCAGCAGCAAAGGGGGACTAGCGGCCTCCTACGAGCAGTACTTC CASSKGGLAASYEQYF
TRBJ2-1 - - TRBV27 TGTGCCAGCAGTTTCCTGGGGAAGAGCTCCTACAATGAGCAGTTCTTC CASSFLGKSSYNEQFF
TRBJ1-1 TRBD1 - TRBV5-6 TGTGCCAGCAGCTTTGGACGGACAGGGGTGAACACTGAAGCTTTCTTT CASSFGRTGVNTEAFF
TRBJ1-2 TRBD1 - TRBV10-3 TGTGCCATCAGTGCAGGGACAGGCCGGGGCTATGGCTACACCTTC CAISAGTGRGYGYTF
TRBJ1-3 - - TRBV9 TGTGCCAGCAGCGTAGGTGACAGCGGAAACACCATATATTTT CASSVGDSGNTIYF
TRBJ2-2 - - TRBV11-3 TGTGCCAGCAGCTTAGAAGGACTGAGCGGGGAGCTGTTTTTT CASSLEGLSGELFF
TRBJ2-1 - - TRBV5-1 TGCGCCAGCAGCTTGGAGGGTAGCCTAAACGCCTACAATGAGCAGTTCTTC CASSLEGSLNAYNEQFF
TRBJ2-5 - - TRBV7-7 TGTGCCAGCAGCTTATTTGGGGAGACCCAGTACTTC CASSLFGETQYF
TRBJ2-5 - - TRBV20-1 TGCAGTGCTGCAGGGCAAGAGACCCAGTACTTC CSAAGQETQYF
TRBJ2-7 - - TRBV7-9 TGTGCCAGCAGAGCGATGGGACCGAGCTACGAGCAGTACTTC CASRAMGPSYEQYF
TRBJ1-5 - - TRBV19 TGTGCCAGTAGTTTTCGGTCTTGGGTGGGCAATCAGCCCCAGCATTTT CASSFRSWVGNQPQHF
TRBJ1-1 - - TRBV7-3 TGTGCCAGCAGCCCGGGACTGATGAACACTGAAGCTTTCTTT CASSPGLMNTEAFF
TRBJ2-7 TRBD1 - TRBV18 TGTGCCAGCTCACTTGGACAGGGGAAGGTGTACGAGCAGTACTTC CASSLGQGKVYEQYF
TRBJ2-1 TRBD2 - TRBV9 TGTGCCAGCAGCGTAGCGACTAGCGGCTCCTACAATGAGCAGTTCTTC CASSVATSGSYNEQFF
TRBJ2-7 TRBD1 - TRBV13 TGTGCCAGCAGAACACCCGGGACAGACTACGAGCAGTACTTC CASRTPGTDYEQYF
TRBJ1-3 TRBD1 - TRBV10-3 TGTGCCATCAAACAGCCCGGGACAGGGGTTCGAAACACCATATATTTT CAIKQPGTGVRNTIYF
TRBJ1-6 - - TRBV4-1 TGCGCCAGCAGCCAAGATTCGGACTGGGAGAGCTCCTATAATTCACCCCTCCACTTT CASSQDSDWESSYNSPLHF
TRBJ2-7 TRBD1 few TRBV30 TGTGCCTGCGGACAGGGACCCTACGAGCAGTACTTC CACGQGPYEQYF
TRBJ2-1 TRBD2 - TRBV4-2 TGTGCCAGCAGCCAAGAGAGAGCGGGGGCTCAGGATGAGCAGTTCTTC CASSQERAGAQDEQFF
TRBJ2-1 - - TRBV6-6 TGTGCCAGCAGTTACTCGGAGGGTGAGCAGTTCTTC CASSYSEGEQFF
TRBJ1-1 - once TRBV9 TGTGCCAGCACCCAGAGGGGTAGGGACACTGAAGCTTTCTTT CASTQRGRDTEAFF
TRBJ2-7 - medium-sized TRBV18 TGTGCCAGCTCCCTCCCAGGAGAGCAGTACTTC CASSLPGEQYF
TRBJ1-1 - - TRBV5-1 TGCGCCAGCAGCTTGGCCGGGCTGGGGGTGAACACTGAAGCTTTCTTT CASSLAGLGVNTEAFF
TRBJ1-1 - - TRBV6-5 TGTGCCAGCAGTTACTCGCAGGTGACGAACACTGAAGCTTTCTTT CASSYSQVTNTEAFF
TRBJ1-1 TRBD1 once TRBV30 TGTGCCTGGAGGGGACAGGGATTCCCTGAAGCTTTCTTT CAWRGQGFPEAFF
TRBJ1-5 TRBD1 few TRBV6-5 TGTGCCAGCAGTTTCGCCCGGGACAGGGGGCCGTGGCCCCAGCATTTT CASSFARDRGPWPQHF
TRBJ1-6 - - TRBV5-4 TGTGCCAGCAGCTTGGGGGAAAATTCACCCCTCCACTTT CASSLGENSPLHF
TRBJ2-6 - - TRBV6-4 TGTGCCAGCAGTGGTGGCAGTGGGGCCAACGTCCTGACTTTC CASSGGSGANVLTF
TRBJ1-1 - - TRBV4-1 TGCGCCAGCAGCCAAAGCGGGAGCACTGAAGCTTTCTTT CASSQSGSTEAFF
TRBJ2-7 TRBD2 - TRBV15 TGTGCCACCAGCAGAGAACTAGCGGGTGGCTACGAGCAGTACTTC CATSRELAGGYEQYF
TRBJ2-2 TRBD1 - TRBV5-1 TGCGCCAGCAGCTTCGGGGACAGGGGTAACACCGGGGAGCTGTTTTTT CASSFGDRGNTGELFF
TRBJ2-7 - - TRBV28 TGTGCCAGCCTAAAACCCCAGGGCTACGAGCAGTACTTC CASLKPQGYEQYF
TRBJ2-6 - - TRBV5-1 TGCGCCAGCAGCCTGACTACTGGGGTATCTGGGGCCAACGTCCTGACTTTC CASSLTTGVSGANVLTF
TRBJ2-7 - few TRBV2 TGTGCCAGCAGCGTCTGGCGGGTACCCTCCTACGAGCAGTACTTC CASSVWRVPSYEQYF
TRBJ2-7 TRBD1 - TRBV6-1 TGTGCCAGCAGTGATTATAACAGGGGAATCTACGAGCAGTACTTC CASSDYNRGIYEQYF
TRBJ2-7 - - TRBV6-5 TGTGCCAGCAGACCCCTAAGCTCCTACGAGCAGTACTTC CASRPLSSYEQYF
TRBJ2-1 - - TRBV4-1 TGCGCCAGCAGCCCCCTGGGGGGTCCCTACAATGAGCAGTTCTTC CASSPLGGPYNEQFF